A single sample is the source of the 5 T cell receptor beta chains below, sequenced in a study of blood T cell repertoires in COVID-19 (dated by TCRdb to the early 2020s). Library preparation was by the immunoSEQ multiplex PCR assay. The table was pulled from immuneACCESS by TCRdb, which kept in-frame rearrangements only. Such tables lose some clones; where checked, under half of the loss comes from unresolved V genes, and the rest has no known cause. The sample data list about 49,000 clones, and about 90% of these were observed just once. The top ten constitute about 4.7% of the sample. The sequencing input was peripheral blood. Receptors originate from a human donor in a cohort sampled during active COVID-19.

This clone occurred a few times. CDR3 in amino acids: CAWKGGNQPQHF. DNA of the CDR3: TGTGCCTGGAAGGGGGGCAATCAGCCCCAGCATTTT. J is TRBJ1-5 and V is TRBV30; the D gene is possibly TRBD1 (6 bases). CDR1 GTSNPN and CDR2 SVGIG come from the germline V gene (reference sequence). CDR3 size: 12 residues. The V gene lost 4 bases and the J gene lost 2 bases, with 6 bases spanning the gap.

The gene calls are TRBV7-8 and TRBJ2-1, with TRBD2 matching over 15 bases. Germline lookup yields CDR1 SGHVS and CDR2 FQNEAQ. The CDR3 has 17 residues. V shed 5 bases, J shed 7 bases, and the junction held 9 bases outside the gene matches. The CDR3 region is CASSPWTSGRAGNEQFF. The CDR3 DNA reads TGTGCCAGCAGCCCCTGGACTAGCGGGAGGGCAGGGAATGAGCAGTTCTTC. The whole variable domain, remainder taken from reference TRBV7-8 and TRBJ2-1, is GAGVSQSPRYKVAKRGQDVALRCDPISGHVSLFWYQQALGQGPEFLTYFQNEAQLDKSGLPSDRFFAERPEGSVSTLKIQRTQQEDSAVYLCASSPWTSGRAGNEQFFGPGTRLTVL.

The chain links TRBV2 to TRBJ2-1; possibly TRBD1 for D (9 bases). CDR1 and CDR2 from the germline V gene are SNHLY and FYNNEI. V lost 7 bases and J 4 bases, leaving 32 bases between the germline ends. The CDR3 consists of 20 residues. The DNA for the CDR3 is TGTGCCAGCATACCGGACAGGGGAAGAACCGGGACTAGGGATTACAATGAGCAGTTCTTC. It yields the protein CASIPDRGRTGTRDYNEQFF.

The chain is built from TRBV7-9 and TRBJ2-1; no firm D call. The CDR3 extends over 13 amino acids. From germline, CDR1 is SEHNR and CDR2 FQNEAQ (reference sequence). V was shortened by 1 base and J by 10 bases, with 11 bases between the two germline ends. The CDR3 reads CASSLDAGLEQFF. The CDR3 bases are TGTGCCAGCAGCTTAGATGCCGGTCTAGAGCAGTTCTTC.

This chain uses TRBV5-5 with TRBJ2-4; 7 positions match TRBD2. Trimming took 0 bases from V and 0 from J; bases not matched to a gene: 3. The germline CDR1 and CDR2 sequences are SGHKS and YYEKEE (reference sequence). CDR3 length equals 16 residues. CDR3 loop: CASSLGLAVAKNIQYF. Here the CDR3 DNA reads TGTGCCAGCAGCTTGGGGCTAGCGGTAGCCAAAAACATTCAGTACTTC. The full variable domain, its missing parts supplied by reference TRBV5-5 and TRBJ2-4, is DAGVTQSPTHLIKTRGQQVTLRCSPISGHKSVSWYQQVLGQGPQFIFQYYEKEERGRGNFPDRFSARQFPNYSSELNVNALLLGDSALYLCASSLGLAVAKNIQYFGAGTRLSVL.